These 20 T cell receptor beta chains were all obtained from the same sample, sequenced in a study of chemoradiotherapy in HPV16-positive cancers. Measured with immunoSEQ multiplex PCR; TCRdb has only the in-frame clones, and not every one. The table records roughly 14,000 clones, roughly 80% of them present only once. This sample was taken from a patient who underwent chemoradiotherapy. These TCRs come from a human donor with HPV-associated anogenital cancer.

CDR3 region: CASSQLTSGGANEQFF. CDR3 nucleotides: TGTGCCAGCAGCCAACTAACTAGCGGGGGGGCCAATGAGCAGTTCTTC. V is TRBV4-2 and J is TRBJ2-1; 13 bases match TRBD2. V lost 2 bases and J lost 6; bases outside the gene matches: 4. Germline loops: CDR1 LGHNA, CDR2 YNFKEQ. This CDR3 has 16 residues.

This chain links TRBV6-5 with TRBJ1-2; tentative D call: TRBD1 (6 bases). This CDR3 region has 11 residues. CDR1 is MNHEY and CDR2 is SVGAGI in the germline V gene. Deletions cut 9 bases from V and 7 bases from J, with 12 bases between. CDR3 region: CASTGIGGYTF. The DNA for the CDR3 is TGTGCCAGTACAGGGATCGGTGGCTACACCTTC.

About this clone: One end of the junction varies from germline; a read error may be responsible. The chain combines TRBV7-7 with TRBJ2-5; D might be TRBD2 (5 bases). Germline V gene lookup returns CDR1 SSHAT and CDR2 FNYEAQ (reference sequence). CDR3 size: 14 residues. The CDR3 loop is CASSPGSGGETQYF. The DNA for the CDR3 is TGTGCTAGCAGCCCCGGGTCGGGCGGGGAGACCCAGTACTTC.

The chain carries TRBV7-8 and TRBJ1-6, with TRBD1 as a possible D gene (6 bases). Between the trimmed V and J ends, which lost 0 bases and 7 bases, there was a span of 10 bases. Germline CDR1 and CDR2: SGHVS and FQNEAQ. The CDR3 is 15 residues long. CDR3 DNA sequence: TGTGCCAGCAGCTTAGCGTCAGGGGCAAATTCACCCCTCCACTTT. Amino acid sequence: CASSLASGANSPLHF.

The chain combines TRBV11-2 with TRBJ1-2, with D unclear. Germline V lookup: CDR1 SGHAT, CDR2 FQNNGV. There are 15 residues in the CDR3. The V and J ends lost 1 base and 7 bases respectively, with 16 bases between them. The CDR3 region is CASSLGRGGPFGYTF. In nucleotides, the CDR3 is TGTGCCAGCAGCTTAGGTCGTGGCGGACCTTTTGGCTACACCTTC.

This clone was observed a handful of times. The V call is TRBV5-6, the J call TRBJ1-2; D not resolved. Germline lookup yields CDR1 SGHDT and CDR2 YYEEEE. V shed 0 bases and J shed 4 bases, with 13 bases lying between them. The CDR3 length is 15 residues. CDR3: CASSLDEGTTYGYTF. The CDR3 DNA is TGTGCCAGCAGCTTGGACGAAGGTACCACCTATGGCTACACCTTC.

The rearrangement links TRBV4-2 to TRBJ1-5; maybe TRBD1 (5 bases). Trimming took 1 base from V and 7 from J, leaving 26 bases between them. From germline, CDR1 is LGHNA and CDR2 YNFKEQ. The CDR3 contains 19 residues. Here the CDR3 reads CASSQVRRDSGKLGQPQHF. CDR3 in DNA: TGTGCCAGCAGCCAAGTACGGAGAGACAGTGGAAAGTTAGGCCAGCCCCAGCATTTT.

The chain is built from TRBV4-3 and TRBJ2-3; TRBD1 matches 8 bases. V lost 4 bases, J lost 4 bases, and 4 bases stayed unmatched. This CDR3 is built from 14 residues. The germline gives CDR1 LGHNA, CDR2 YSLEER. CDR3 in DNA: TGCGCCAGCAGCCTTGCAGGGGGCGCAGATACGCAGTATTTT. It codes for CASSLAGGADTQYF.

The DNA for the CDR3 is TGTGCCAGCTCACTCCACCAGGGGGTACAAGAAAAACTGTTTTTT. Translated: CASSLHQGVQEKLFF. This sequence joins TRBV18 and TRBJ1-4; 7 bases agree with TRBD1. V lost 4 bases and J lost 8; bases outside the gene matches: 10. The germline V gene has CDR1 KGHSH and CDR2 LQKENI. This CDR3 region has 15 residues.

The CDR3 here is CASSHGGALFEKLFF. For the CDR3, the DNA is TGTGCCAGCAGCCATGGAGGGGCGTTATTCGAAAAACTGTTTTTT. The chain couples TRBV5-6 to TRBJ1-4; D may be TRBD1 (5 bases). The germline gives CDR1 SGHDT, CDR2 YYEEEE. V lost 4 bases and J 8 bases, leaving 18 bases between the germline ends. The CDR3 sequence is 15 residues long. The variable domain in full, completed from reference TRBV5-6 and TRBJ1-4, reads DAGVTQSPTHLIKTRGQQVTLRCSPKSGHDTVSWYQQALGQGPQFIFQYYEEEERQRGNFPDRFSGHQFPNYSSELNVNALLLGDSALYLCASSHGGALFEKLFFGSGTQLSVL.

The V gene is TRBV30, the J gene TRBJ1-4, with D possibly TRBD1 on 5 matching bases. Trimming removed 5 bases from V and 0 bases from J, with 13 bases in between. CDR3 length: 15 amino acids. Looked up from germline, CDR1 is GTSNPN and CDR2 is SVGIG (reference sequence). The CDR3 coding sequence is TGTGCCTGGTCCCGACAGTACTCAACTAATGAAAAACTGTTTTTT. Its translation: CAWSRQYSTNEKLFF.

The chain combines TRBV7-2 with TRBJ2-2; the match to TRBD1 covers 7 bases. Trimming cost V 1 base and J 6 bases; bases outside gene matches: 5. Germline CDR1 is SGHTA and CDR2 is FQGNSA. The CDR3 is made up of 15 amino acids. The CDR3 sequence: CASSLDRQGAGELFF. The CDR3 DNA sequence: TGTGCCAGCAGCTTAGACCGACAGGGCGCCGGGGAGCTGTTTTTT.

For the CDR3, the DNA is TGCAGCGTTGAACCGGGCGGCAATCAGCCCCAGCATTTT. Protein sequence: CSVEPGGNQPQHF. V and J are TRBV29-1 and TRBJ1-5; D remains ambiguous. V was shortened by 2 bases and J by 2 bases, with 7 bases between the two germline ends. Germline CDR1 is SQVTM and CDR2 is ANQGSEA. The CDR3 is 13 amino acids.

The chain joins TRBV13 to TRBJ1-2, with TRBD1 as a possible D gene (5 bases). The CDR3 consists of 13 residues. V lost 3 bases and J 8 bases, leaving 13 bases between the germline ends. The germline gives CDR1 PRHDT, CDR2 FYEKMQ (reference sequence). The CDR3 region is CASSFGAFLGYTF. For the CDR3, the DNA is TGTGCCAGCAGCTTCGGGGCTTTCCTAGGCTACACCTTC.

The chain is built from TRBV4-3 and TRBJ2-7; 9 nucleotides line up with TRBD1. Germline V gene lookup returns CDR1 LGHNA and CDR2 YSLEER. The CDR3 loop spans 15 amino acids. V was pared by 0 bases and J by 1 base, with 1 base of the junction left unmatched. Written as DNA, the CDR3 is TGCGCCAGCAGCCAAGAGGGACAGGGATCCTACGAGCAGTACTTC. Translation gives CASSQEGQGSYEQYF.

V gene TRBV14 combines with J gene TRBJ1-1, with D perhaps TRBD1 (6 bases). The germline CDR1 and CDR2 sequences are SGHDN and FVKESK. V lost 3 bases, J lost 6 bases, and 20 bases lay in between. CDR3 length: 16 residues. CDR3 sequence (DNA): TGTGCCAGCAGCCACTTGTTGGGGGCACCGTGGGCTGAAGCTTTCTTT. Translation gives CASSHLLGAPWAEAFF.

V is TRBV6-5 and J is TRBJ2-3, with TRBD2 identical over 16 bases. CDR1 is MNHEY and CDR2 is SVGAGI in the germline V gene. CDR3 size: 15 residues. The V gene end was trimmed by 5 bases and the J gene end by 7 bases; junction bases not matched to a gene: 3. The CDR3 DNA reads TGTGCCAGCAGTCGGGGACTAGCGGGGGGGAATACGCAGTATTTT. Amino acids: CASSRGLAGGNTQYF.

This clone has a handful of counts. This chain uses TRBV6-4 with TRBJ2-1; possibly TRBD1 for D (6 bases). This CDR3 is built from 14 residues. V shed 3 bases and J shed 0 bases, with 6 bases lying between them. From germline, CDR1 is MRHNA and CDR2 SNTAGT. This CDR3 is CASSEDSSYNEQFF. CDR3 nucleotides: TGTGCCAGCAGTGAGGACAGCTCCTACAATGAGCAGTTCTTC.

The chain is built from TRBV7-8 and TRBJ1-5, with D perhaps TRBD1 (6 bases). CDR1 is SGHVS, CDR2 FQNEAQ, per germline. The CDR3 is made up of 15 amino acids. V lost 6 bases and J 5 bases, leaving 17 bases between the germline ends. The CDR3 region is CASRAQGKEDQPQHF. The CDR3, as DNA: TGTGCCAGCAGGGCTCAGGGGAAGGAAGATCAGCCCCAGCATTTT.

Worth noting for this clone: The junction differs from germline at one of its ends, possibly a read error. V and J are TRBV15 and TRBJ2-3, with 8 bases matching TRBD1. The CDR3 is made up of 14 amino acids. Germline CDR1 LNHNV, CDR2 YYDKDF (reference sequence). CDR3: CATGRGPGTDTQYF. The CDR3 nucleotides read TGTGCCACCGGCAGGGGGCCCGGCACAGATACGCAGTATTTT.